The rows below give T cell receptor beta chains drawn from one sample of a study of technical replicates of blood from a few donors. Some clones are missing from TCRdb's copy, which holds only in-frame ones; the method was immunoSEQ multiplex PCR. The sample records about 60,000 clones, 70% to 90% being singletons. Sequences were obtained from PBMCs. Receptors originate from a human donor in good health. Some clones in this sample may be carry-over from other donors' samples. Both conserved end residues are part of each CDR3. The size entry is marked missing in some rows and otherwise reads once, few, many or a size class.

v_call: TRBV18; j_call: TRBJ1-5; clone_size: NA; cdr3_aa: CASSPEDRQPQHF
v_call: TRBV7-9; j_call: TRBJ2-5; clone_size: NA; cdr3_aa: CASSPERGEVFEETQYF
v_call: TRBV11-3; j_call: TRBJ2-2; clone_size: NA; cdr3_aa: CASSYRGNTGELFF
v_call: TRBV11-2; j_call: TRBJ2-1; clone_size: NA; cdr3_aa: CASFFTASGYNEQFF
v_call: TRBV10-3; j_call: TRBJ1-1; clone_size: once; cdr3_aa: CAISAPPDTEAFF
v_call: TRBV20-1; j_call: TRBJ2-1; clone_size: NA; cdr3_aa: CSARLEGEQFF
v_call: TRBV6-1; j_call: TRBJ2-5; clone_size: NA; cdr3_aa: CASSETWALLETQYF
v_call: TRBV5-4; j_call: TRBJ1-2; clone_size: NA; cdr3_aa: CASSFPGQADYGYTF
v_call: TRBV5-1; j_call: TRBJ2-3; clone_size: NA; cdr3_aa: CASSLGQGSTDTQYF
v_call: TRBV27; j_call: TRBJ1-4; clone_size: NA; cdr3_aa: CARPFAVVVEKLFF
v_call: TRBV6-6; j_call: TRBJ2-2; clone_size: NA; cdr3_aa: CASRIDGGAGELFF
v_call: TRBV10-3; j_call: TRBJ1-2; clone_size: NA; cdr3_aa: CAISELDNYGYTF
v_call: TRBV11-2; j_call: TRBJ1-1; clone_size: few; cdr3_aa: CASSLVRDTEAFF
v_call: TRBV11-2; j_call: TRBJ2-1; clone_size: NA; cdr3_aa: CASSLVQDEQFF
v_call: TRBV7-6; j_call: TRBJ1-1; clone_size: NA; cdr3_aa: CASSPSQENTEAFF
v_call: TRBV11-1; j_call: TRBJ2-3; clone_size: NA; cdr3_aa: CASSPDRATDTQYF
v_call: TRBV11-2; j_call: TRBJ1-6; clone_size: once; cdr3_aa: CASSFRTGAGNSPLHF
v_call: TRBV2; j_call: TRBJ2-3; clone_size: medium-sized; cdr3_aa: CASSAPADTQYF
v_call: TRBV7-2; j_call: TRBJ1-1; clone_size: NA; cdr3_aa: CASSWTVPAEAFF
v_call: TRBV7-8; j_call: TRBJ1-2; clone_size: NA; cdr3_aa: CASSPWTDPYGYTF
v_call: TRBV5-4; j_call: TRBJ1-6; clone_size: NA; cdr3_aa: CASSLDSRSYNSPLHF
v_call: TRBV29-1; j_call: TRBJ1-4; clone_size: NA; cdr3_aa: CSVEFSDEKLFF
v_call: TRBV19; j_call: TRBJ1-3; clone_size: NA; cdr3_aa: CASSIIPGGNTIYF